Sequencing of this T cell receptor beta chain was carried out in a study of control samples from healthy donors and cancer patients. The repertoire was sequenced with immunoSEQ multiplex PCR; TCRdb's copy has only in-frame clones and lacks some. The sample includes about 150,000 clones, approximately 94% seen only once; the top ten take 5.5% to 6%. In this sample, this clone turned up once. Germline-derived CDR1 and CDR2 are SGHVS and FNYEAQ. The CDR3 spans 16 residues. The V gene end was trimmed by 5 bases and the J gene end by 5 bases; junction bases not matched to a gene: 15. The sample comprised blood. The receptor comes from a man aged 35 to 55 in good health. This chain links TRBV7-6 with TRBJ2-7, with TRBD1 matching 7 bases. The CDR3 region has the DNA TGTGCCAGCAGCGTTGCTTACGAGAGGGGGCCCCACGAGCAGTACTTC. It codes for CASSVAYERGPHEQYF.